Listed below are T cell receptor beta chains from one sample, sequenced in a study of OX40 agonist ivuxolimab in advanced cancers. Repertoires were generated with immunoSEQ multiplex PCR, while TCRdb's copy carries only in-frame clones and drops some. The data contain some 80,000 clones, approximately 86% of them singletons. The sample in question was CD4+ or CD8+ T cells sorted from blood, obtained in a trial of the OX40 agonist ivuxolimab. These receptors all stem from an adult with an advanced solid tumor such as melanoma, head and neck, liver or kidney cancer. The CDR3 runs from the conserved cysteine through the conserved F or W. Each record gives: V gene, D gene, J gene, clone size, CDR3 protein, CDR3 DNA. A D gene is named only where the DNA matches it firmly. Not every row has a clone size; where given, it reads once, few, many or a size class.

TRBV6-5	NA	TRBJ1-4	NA	CASSLDSSNEKLFF	TGTGCCAGCAGCCTTGACAGCTCTAATGAAAAACTGTTTTTT
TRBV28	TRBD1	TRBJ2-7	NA	CASSFLGDRGPEQYF	TGTGCCAGCAGTTTTCTGGGGGACAGGGGTCCCGAGCAGTACTTC
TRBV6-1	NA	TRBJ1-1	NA	CASSEGYQGWGTEAFF	TGTGCCAGCAGTGAAGGTTATCAGGGATGGGGAACTGAAGCTTTCTTT
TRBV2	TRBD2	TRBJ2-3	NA	CASSLLAGGDTQYF	TGTGCCAGCAGTTTACTAGCGGGGGGCGATACGCAGTATTTT
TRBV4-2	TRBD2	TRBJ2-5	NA	CASSQDPTSGGATQYF	TGTGCCAGCAGCCAAGATCCGACTAGCGGGGGGGCGACCCAGTACTTC
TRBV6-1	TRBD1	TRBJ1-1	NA	CASSGRGVTEAFF	TGTGCCAGCAGTGGCAGGGGGGTCACTGAAGCTTTCTTT
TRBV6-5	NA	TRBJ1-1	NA	CASSYRGLNTEAFF	TGTGCCAGCAGTTACAGGGGACTGAACACTGAAGCTTTCTTT
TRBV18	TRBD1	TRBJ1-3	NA	CASSRDGQGPITIYF	TGTGCCAGCTCACGGGACGGACAGGGGCCCATCACCATATATTTT
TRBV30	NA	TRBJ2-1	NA	CAWTDWRIYNEQFF	TGTGCCTGGACCGACTGGCGGATTTACAATGAGCAGTTCTTC
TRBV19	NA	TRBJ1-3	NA	CASSIGAGFSGNTIYF	TGTGCCAGTAGTATAGGAGCTGGGTTCTCAGGAAACACCATATATTTT
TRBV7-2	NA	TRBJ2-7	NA	CASSYTASYEQYF	TGTGCCAGCAGCTATACGGCTTCCTACGAGCAGTACTTC
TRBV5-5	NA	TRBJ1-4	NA	CASSLAPQGGGEKLFF	TGTGCCAGCAGCTTGGCACCCCAGGGAGGTGGTGAAAAACTGTTTTTT
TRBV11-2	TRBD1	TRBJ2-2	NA	CASSWGSGGTGELFF	TGTGCCAGCAGCTGGGGATCAGGGGGAACCGGGGAGCTGTTTTTT
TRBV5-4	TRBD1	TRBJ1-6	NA	CASSVTGVNSPLHF	TGTGCCAGCAGCGTGACAGGGGTGAATTCACCCCTCCACTTT
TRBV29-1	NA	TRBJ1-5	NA	CSVVRSKRNQPQHF	TGCAGCGTTGTCCGCTCCAAGAGGAATCAGCCCCAGCATTTT
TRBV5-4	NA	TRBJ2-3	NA	CASSLKSSGTDTQYF	TGTGCCAGCAGCTTAAAATCTTCGGGCACAGATACGCAGTATTTT
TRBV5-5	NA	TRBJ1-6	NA	CASSFPYNSPLHF	TGTGCCAGCAGCTTTCCTTATAATTCACCCCTCCACTTT
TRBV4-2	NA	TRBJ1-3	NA	CASSQPLTGSPDTIYF	TGTGCCAGCAGCCAGCCCCTTACAGGGTCGCCGGACACCATATATTTT
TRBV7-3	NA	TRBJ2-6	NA	CASSPSGAGANVLTF	TGTGCCAGCAGCCCCTCGGGGGCTGGGGCCAACGTCCTGACTTTC
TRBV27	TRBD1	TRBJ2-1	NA	CASSLRTGEVYNEQFF	TGTGCCAGCAGTTTGCGGACAGGGGAGGTCTACAATGAGCAGTTCTTC
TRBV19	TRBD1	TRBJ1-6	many	CASRGTDYSPLHF	TGTGCCAGTAGGGGGACAGACTATTCACCCCTCCACTTT
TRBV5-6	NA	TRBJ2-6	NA	CASSSDGRYSGANVLTF	TGTGCCAGCAGCTCTGACGGCAGGTACTCTGGGGCCAACGTCCTGACTTTC
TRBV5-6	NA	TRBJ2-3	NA	CASSRELSTDTQYF	TGTGCCAGCAGCCGGGAGTTAAGCACAGATACGCAGTATTTT
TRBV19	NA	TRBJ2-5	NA	CASSVPPQETQYF	TGTGCCAGTAGTGTTCCCCCCCAAGAGACCCAGTACTTC
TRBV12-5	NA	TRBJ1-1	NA	CASGLGRGPFGTEAFF	TGTGCTAGTGGTTTGGGCAGGGGACCCTTCGGGACTGAAGCTTTCTTT
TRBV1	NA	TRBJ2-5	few	CTSSHRRGNQETQYF	TGCACCAGCAGCCATCGGCGGGGGAATCAAGAGACCCAGTACTTC
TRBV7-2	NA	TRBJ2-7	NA	CASSLSGTFSYEQYF	TGTGCCAGCAGCTTAAGCGGGACATTCTCCTACGAGCAGTACTTC